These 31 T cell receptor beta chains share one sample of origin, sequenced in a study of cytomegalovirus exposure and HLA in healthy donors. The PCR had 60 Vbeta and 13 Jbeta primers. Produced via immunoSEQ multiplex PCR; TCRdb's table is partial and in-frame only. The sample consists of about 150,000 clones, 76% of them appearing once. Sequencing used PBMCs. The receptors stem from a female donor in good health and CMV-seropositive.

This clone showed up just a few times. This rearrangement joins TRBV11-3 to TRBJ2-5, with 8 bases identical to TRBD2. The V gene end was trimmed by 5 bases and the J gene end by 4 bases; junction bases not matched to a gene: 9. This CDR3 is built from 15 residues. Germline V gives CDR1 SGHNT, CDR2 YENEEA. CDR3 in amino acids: CASSQRGLGGETQYF. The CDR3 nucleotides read TGTGCCAGCAGCCAACGGGGACTAGGGGGAGAGACCCAGTACTTC.

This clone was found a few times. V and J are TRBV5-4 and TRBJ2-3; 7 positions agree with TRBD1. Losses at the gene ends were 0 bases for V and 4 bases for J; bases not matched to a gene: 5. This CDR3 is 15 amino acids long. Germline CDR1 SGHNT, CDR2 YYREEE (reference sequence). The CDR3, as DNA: TGTGCCAGCAGCTTGGAGACAGGGCCGTCAGATACGCAGTATTTT. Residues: CASSLETGPSDTQYF. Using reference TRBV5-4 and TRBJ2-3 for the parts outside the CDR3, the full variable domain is ETGVTQSPTHLIKTRGQQVTLRCSSQSGHNTVSWYQQALGQGPQFIFQYYREEENGRGNFPPRFSGLQFPNYSSELNVNALELDDSALYLCASSLETGPSDTQYFGPGTRLTVL.

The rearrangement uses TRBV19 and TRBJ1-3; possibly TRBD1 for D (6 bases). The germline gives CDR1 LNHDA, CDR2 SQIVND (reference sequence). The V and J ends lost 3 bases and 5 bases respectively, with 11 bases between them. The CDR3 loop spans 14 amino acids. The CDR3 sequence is CASSISGTRNTIYF. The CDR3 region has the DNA TGTGCCAGTAGTATCTCGGGGACAAGAAACACCATATATTTT. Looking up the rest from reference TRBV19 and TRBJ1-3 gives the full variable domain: DGGITQSPKYLFRKEGQNVTLSCEQNLNHDAMYWYRQDPGQGLRLIYYSQIVNDFQKGDIAEGYSVSREKKESFPLTVTSAQKNPTAFYLCASSISGTRNTIYFGEGSWLTVV.

This CDR3 reads CASRGVAGDQETQYF. The DNA of the CDR3 is TGTGCCAGTAGAGGGGTAGCGGGGGACCAAGAGACCCAGTACTTC. The chain is built from TRBV19 and TRBJ2-5; 9 bases fit TRBD2. Trimming cost V 6 bases and J 0 bases; bases outside gene matches: 5. Germline assignment: CDR1 LNHDA and CDR2 SQIVND (reference sequence). CDR3 length: 15 amino acids.

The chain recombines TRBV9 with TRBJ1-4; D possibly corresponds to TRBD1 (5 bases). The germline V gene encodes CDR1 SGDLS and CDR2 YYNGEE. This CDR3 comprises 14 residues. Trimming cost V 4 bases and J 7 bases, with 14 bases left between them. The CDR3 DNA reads TGTGCCAGCAGCCCGCCCTCGGGGGGTGAAAAACTGTTTTTT. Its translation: CASSPPSGGEKLFF.

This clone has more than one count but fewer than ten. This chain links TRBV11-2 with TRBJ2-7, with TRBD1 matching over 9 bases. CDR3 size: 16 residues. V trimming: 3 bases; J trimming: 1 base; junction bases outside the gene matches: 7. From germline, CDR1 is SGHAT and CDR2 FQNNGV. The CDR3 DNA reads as TGTGCCAGCAGCTTCCCCCGGGACAGGGTGTCCTACGAGCAGTACTTC. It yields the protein CASSFPRDRVSYEQYF.

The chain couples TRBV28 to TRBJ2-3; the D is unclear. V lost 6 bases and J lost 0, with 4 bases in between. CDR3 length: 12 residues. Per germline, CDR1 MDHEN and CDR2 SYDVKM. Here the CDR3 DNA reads TGTGCCAGCAGCGTCAGCACAGATACGCAGTATTTT. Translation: CASSVSTDTQYF.

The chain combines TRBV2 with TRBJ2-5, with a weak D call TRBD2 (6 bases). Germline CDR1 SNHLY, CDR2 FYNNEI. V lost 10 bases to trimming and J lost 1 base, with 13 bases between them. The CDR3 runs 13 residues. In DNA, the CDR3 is TGTGCCACCACTCGGGACTTCCAAGAGACCCAGTACTTC. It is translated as CATTRDFQETQYF.

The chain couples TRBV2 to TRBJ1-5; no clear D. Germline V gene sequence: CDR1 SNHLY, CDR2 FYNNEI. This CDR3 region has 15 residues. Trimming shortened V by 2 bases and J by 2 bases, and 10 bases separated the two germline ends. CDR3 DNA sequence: TGTGCCAGCAGTGAAATGGGAGAGGGCAATCAGCCCCAGCATTTT. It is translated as CASSEMGEGNQPQHF. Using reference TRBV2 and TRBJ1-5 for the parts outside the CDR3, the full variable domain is EPEVTQTPSHQVTQMGQEVILRCVPISNHLYFYWYRQILGQKVEFLVSFYNNEISEKSEIFDDQFSVERPDGSNFTLKIRSTKLEDSAMYFCASSEMGEGNQPQHFGDGTRLSIL.

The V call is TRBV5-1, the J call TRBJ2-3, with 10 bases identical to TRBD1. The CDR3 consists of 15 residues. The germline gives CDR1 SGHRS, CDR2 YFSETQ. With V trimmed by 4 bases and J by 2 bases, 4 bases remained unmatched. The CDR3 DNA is TGCGCCAGCAGCCCGGGACAGGGGCACACAGATACGCAGTATTTT. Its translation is CASSPGQGHTDTQYF.

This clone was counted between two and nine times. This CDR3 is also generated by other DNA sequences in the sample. The CDR3 here is CASSLQGNTEAFF. The CDR3 coding sequence is TGTGCCAGCAGCCTACAGGGGAACACTGAAGCTTTCTTT. The chain uses TRBV7-9 and TRBJ1-1; a possible D gene is TRBD1 (6 bases). V was trimmed by 5 bases and J by 1 base, leaving 8 bases between them. The CDR3 spans 13 residues. Per the germline V gene, CDR1 is SEHNR and CDR2 is FQNEAQ (reference sequence).

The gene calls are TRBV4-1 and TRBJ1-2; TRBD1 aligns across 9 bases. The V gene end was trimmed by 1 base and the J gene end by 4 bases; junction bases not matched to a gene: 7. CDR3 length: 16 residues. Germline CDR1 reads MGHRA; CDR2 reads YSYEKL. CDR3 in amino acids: CASSQGDRVDSYGYTF. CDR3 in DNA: TGCGCCAGCAGCCAAGGGGACAGGGTTGACTCCTATGGCTACACCTTC.

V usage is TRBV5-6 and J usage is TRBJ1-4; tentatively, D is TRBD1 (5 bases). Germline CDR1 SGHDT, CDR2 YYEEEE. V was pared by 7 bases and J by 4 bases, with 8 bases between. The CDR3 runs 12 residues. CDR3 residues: CASGGGNEKLFF. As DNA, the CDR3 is TGTGCCAGCGGGGGGGGTAATGAAAAACTGTTTTTT.

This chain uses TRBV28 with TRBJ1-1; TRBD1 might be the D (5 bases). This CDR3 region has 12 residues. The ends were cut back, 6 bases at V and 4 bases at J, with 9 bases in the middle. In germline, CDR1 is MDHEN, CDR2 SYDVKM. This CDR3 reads CASSVQATEAFF. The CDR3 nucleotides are TGTGCCAGCAGCGTACAGGCCACTGAAGCTTTCTTT.

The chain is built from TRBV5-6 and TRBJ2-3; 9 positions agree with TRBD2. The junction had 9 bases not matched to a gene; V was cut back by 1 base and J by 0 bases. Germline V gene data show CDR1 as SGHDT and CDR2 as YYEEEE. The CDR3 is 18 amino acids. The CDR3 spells CASSLRAGGRSSTDTQYF. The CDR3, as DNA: TGTGCCAGCAGCTTGCGAGCGGGGGGTCGATCTAGCACAGATACGCAGTATTTT. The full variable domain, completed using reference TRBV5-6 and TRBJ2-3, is DAGVTQSPTHLIKTRGQQVTLRCSPKSGHDTVSWYQQALGQGPQFIFQYYEEEERQRGNFPDRFSGHQFPNYSSELNVNALLLGDSALYLCASSLRAGGRSSTDTQYFGPGTRLTVL.

The CDR3 spells CASSYDGQNYGYTF. DNA of the CDR3: TGTGCCAGCAGCTACGACGGACAGAACTATGGCTACACCTTC. This sequence joins TRBV5-4 and TRBJ1-2; TRBD1 might be the D (6 bases). Trimming took 3 bases from V and 2 from J, leaving 11 bases between them. Germline assignment: CDR1 SGHNT and CDR2 YYREEE (reference sequence). The CDR3 has 14 amino acids.

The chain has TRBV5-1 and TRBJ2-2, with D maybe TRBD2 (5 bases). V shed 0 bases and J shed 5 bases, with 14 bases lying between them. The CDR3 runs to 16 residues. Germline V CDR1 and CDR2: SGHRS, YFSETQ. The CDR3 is CASSLVPGMLTGELFF. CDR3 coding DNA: TGCGCCAGCAGCTTGGTTCCCGGGATGTTGACCGGGGAGCTGTTTTTT.

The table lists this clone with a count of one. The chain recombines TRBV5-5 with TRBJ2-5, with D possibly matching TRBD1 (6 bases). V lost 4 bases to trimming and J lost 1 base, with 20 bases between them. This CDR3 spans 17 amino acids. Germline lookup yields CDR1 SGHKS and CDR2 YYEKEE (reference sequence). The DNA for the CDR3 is TGTGCCAGCAGCCTCAGGACAGCAGCGTGGGTCCAAGAGACCCAGTACTTC. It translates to CASSLRTAAWVQETQYF.

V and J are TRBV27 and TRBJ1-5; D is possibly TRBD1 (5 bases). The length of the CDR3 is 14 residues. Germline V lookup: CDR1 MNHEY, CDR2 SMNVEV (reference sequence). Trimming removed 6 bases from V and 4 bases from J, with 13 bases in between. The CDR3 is CASRQGGGNQPQHF. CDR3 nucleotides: TGTGCCAGCAGGCAAGGCGGGGGGAATCAGCCCCAGCATTTT.

The CDR3 region is CASHRDGELFF. DNA of the CDR3: TGTGCCAGCCACAGGGACGGGGAGCTGTTTTTT. This sequence joins TRBV2 and TRBJ2-2; D is possibly TRBD1 (6 bases). The CDR3 totals 11 residues. Germline V gene lookup returns CDR1 SNHLY and CDR2 FYNNEI. V lost 8 bases and J 7 bases, leaving 8 bases between the germline ends. The full variable domain, completed using reference TRBV2 and TRBJ2-2, is EPEVTQTPSHQVTQMGQEVILRCVPISNHLYFYWYRQILGQKVEFLVSFYNNEISEKSEIFDDQFSVERPDGSNFTLKIRSTKLEDSAMYFCASHRDGELFFGEGSRLTVL.

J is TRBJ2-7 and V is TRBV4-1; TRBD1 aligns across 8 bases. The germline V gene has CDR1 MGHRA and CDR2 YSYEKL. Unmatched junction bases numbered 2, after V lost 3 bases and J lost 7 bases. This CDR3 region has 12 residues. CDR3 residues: CASSHTGGEQYF. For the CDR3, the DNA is TGCGCCAGCAGCCACACAGGGGGGGAGCAGTACTTC.

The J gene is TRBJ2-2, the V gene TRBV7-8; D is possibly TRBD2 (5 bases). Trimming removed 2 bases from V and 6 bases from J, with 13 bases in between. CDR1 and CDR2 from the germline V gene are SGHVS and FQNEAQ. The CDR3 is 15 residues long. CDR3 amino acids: CASSLLRGSPGELFF. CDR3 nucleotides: TGTGCCAGCAGCTTACTTCGGGGTTCTCCCGGGGAGCTGTTTTTT.

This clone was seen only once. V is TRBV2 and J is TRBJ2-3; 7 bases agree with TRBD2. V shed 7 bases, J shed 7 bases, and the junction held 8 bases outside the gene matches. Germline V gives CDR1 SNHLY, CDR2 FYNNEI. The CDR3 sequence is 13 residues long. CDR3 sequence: CASKGGREYTQYF. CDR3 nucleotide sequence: TGTGCCAGCAAGGGTGGGAGGGAGTATACGCAGTATTTT.

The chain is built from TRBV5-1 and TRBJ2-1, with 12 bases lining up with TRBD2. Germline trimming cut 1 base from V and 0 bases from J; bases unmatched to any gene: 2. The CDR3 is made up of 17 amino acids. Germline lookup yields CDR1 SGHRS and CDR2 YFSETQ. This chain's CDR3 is CASSLSSGGASYNEQFF. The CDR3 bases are TGCGCCAGCAGCTTGTCTAGCGGGGGGGCCTCCTACAATGAGCAGTTCTTC. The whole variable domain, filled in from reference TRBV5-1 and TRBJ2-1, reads KAGVTQTPRYLIKTRGQQVTLSCSPISGHRSVSWYQQTPGQGLQFLFEYFSETQRNKGNFPGRFSGRQFSNSRSEMNVSTLELGDSALYLCASSLSSGGASYNEQFFGPGTRLTVL.

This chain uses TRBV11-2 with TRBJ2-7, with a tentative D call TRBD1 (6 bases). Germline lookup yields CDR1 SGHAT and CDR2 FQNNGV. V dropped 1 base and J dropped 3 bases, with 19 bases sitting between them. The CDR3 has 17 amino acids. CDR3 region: CASSLVPRTAPLYEQYF. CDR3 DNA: TGTGCCAGCAGCTTAGTCCCACGGACAGCCCCCCTCTACGAGCAGTACTTC.

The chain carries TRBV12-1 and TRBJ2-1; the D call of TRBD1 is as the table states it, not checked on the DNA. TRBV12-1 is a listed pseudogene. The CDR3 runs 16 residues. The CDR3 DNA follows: TGTGCCAGCAGCTTTGATGGGACAGGGGATTTCGATGAGCAGTTCTTC. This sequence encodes CASSFDGTGDFDEQFF.

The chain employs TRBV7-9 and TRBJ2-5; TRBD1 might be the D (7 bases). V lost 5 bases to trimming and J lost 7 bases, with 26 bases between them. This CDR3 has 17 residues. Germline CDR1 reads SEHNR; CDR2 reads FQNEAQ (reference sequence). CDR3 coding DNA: TGTGCCAGCAGCACCGGCGGTGCAGGGGGACTTGGGTGGACCCAGTACTTC. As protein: CASSTGGAGGLGWTQYF. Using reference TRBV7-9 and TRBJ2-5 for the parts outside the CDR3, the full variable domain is DTGVSQNPRHKITKRGQNVTFRCDPISEHNRLYWYRQTLGQGPEFLTYFQNEAQLEKSRLLSDRFSAERPKGSFSTLEIQRTEQGDSAMYLCASSTGGAGGLGWTQYFGPGTRLLVL.

The CDR3 region has the DNA TGTGCCAGCAGCTTAATGCCGGGGACAGATACGCAGTATTTT. Amino acids: CASSLMPGTDTQYF. J is TRBJ2-3 and V is TRBV7-3; D may be TRBD2 (5 bases). The germline V and J ends were trimmed by 1 base and 3 bases, with 8 bases remaining between them. The length of the CDR3 is 14 residues. Germline-derived CDR1 and CDR2 are SGHTA and FQGTGA. The variable domain in full, completed from reference TRBV7-3 and TRBJ2-3, reads GAGVSQTPSNKVTEKGKYVELRCDPISGHTALYWYRQSLGQGPEFLIYFQGTGAADDSGLPNDRFFAVRPEGSVSTLKIQRTERGDSAVYLCASSLMPGTDTQYFGPGTRLTVL.

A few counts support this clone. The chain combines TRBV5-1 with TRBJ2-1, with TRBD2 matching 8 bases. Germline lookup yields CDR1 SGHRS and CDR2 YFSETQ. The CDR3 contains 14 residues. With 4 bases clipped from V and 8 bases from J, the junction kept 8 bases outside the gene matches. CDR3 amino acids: CASSPRTSMDEQFF. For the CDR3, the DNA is TGCGCCAGCAGCCCCCGGACTAGCATGGATGAGCAGTTCTTC.

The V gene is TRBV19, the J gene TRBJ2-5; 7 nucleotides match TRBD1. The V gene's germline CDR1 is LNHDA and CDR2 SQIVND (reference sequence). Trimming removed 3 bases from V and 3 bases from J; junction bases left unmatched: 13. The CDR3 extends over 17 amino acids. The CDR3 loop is CASSIPSEQGIEETQYF. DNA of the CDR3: TGTGCCAGTAGTATTCCCTCCGAACAGGGGATTGAAGAGACCCAGTACTTC.

The CDR3 nucleotides are TGTGCCAGCCGAAGCGGGAGGGCCTCCTACAATGAGCAGTTCTTC. This gives the protein CASRSGRASYNEQFF. The V and J genes are TRBV7-2 and TRBJ2-1, with 10 positions matching TRBD2. The ends lost 8 bases at V and 0 bases at J; junction bases unmatched: 4. This CDR3 spans 15 amino acids. Germline lookup yields CDR1 SGHTA and CDR2 FQGNSA.